This T cell receptor (beta chain) was retrieved from a study of blood T cell repertoires in COVID-19. Study background: COVID-19 samples collected from the United States, Italy and Spain covered acute and convalescent phases. T cells, B-cell-depleted T cells, or PBMCs supplied cDNA or gDNA.

In Seattle, patients joined the study during active infection and were tracked longitudinally. This clone was recorded only once. As processed by the authors: Amplifying reference gene primers gave estimates of nucleated cell counts. Here immunoSEQ multiplex PCR was the method, and the copy in TCRdb shows in-frame clones only, minus some. V and J calls plus clone size are reproduced from that table; the DNA served to infer D and trimming. The sample has some 200,000 clones, roughly 90% seen once; the top ten hold about a sixth. Sequenced sample: peripheral blood. This receptor was obtained from a man in his fifties with COVID-19, enrolled during active disease.

CDR3 amino acids: CASSYGGLDEQYF. In DNA form, the CDR3 reads TGTGCCAGCAGTTACGGGGGGTTGGACGAGCAGTACTTC. This chain uses TRBV6-6 with TRBJ2-7; possibly TRBD2 for D (6 bases). V gave up 2 bases and J gave up 5 bases, with 10 bases separating them. The germline gives CDR1 MNHNY, CDR2 SVGAGI (reference sequence). This CDR3 comprises 13 residues.